This T cell receptor (beta chain) was identified in a study of PD-1 blockade in mismatch repair-deficient tumors. Every patient had mismatch repair deficiency by PCR or immunohistochemistry. TCRs were sequenced from a few patients responding to pembrolizumab. The method was immunoSEQ multiplex PCR; TCRdb's version includes in-frame clones alone and lacks a portion of them. The sample contains about 38,000 clones, around 83% of which appear only once. This clone has only one observation. Its antigen is as yet unknown. Findings and limits, study-wide: Tumor-resident clones, often absent from pretreatment blood, expanded after pembrolizumab and then contracted.

This CDR3 is built from 15 residues. The ends were cut back, 4 bases at V and 0 bases at J, with 13 bases in the middle. The germline gives CDR1 SGHNT, CDR2 YYREEE (reference sequence). The TCR comes from an adult with mismatch repair-deficient cancer. The sample consisted of peripheral blood, taken roughly 76 weeks after starting pembrolizumab. This rearrangement joins TRBV5-4 to TRBJ1-1; no clear D. CDR3 protein: CASSPSVDMNTEAFF. The CDR3, as DNA: TGTGCCAGCAGCCCTTCAGTAGACATGAACACTGAAGCTTTCTTT.